This T cell receptor beta chain is drawn from a study of PD-1 blockade in classical Hodgkin lymphoma. General study results and limits: Significantly greater TCR diversity emerged by C4D1 in CD4+ cells but not CD8+ cells. After ASCT, patients who started nivolumab under 1 year later were excluded. Compared with healthy donors, newly diagnosed patients reportedly showed lower baseline TCR diversity. Prior to therapy, complete responders displayed diversity much like that of newly diagnosed patients.

Each of the patients experienced relapse following autologous stem cell transplantation, and their brentuximab vedotin exposure differed. Concerning this clone: As yet, its antigen is unknown.

The repertoire was sequenced with immunoSEQ multiplex PCR; TCRdb's copy has only in-frame clones and lacks some. The sample includes 50,000 to 85,000 clones, roughly two thirds of them seen just once. Germline assignment: CDR1 SGHNT and CDR2 YENEEA. The CDR3 covers 15 residues. V was clipped by 0 bases and J by 8 bases, with 16 bases between them. The sample here was peripheral blood mononuclear cells (PBMCs), taken before the second cycle of nivolumab. The genes are TRBV11-3 and TRBJ1-2, with a tentative D call TRBD1 (6 bases). The origin of this receptor is a human donor with classical Hodgkin lymphoma. CDR3 protein: CASSLDSPGAKGYTF. The CDR3 region has the DNA TGTGCCAGCAGCTTAGATTCGCCAGGGGCGAAGGGCTACACCTTC.